These 2 T cell receptor beta chains were all obtained from the same sample, sequenced in a study of PD-1 blockade in mismatch repair-deficient tumors. Method: immunoSEQ multiplex PCR; TCRdb's copy keeps in-frame clones and lacks some. The repertoire holds approximately 100,000 clones, with 82% as singletons. The material was peripheral blood, obtained approximately 8 months after starting pembrolizumab. These TCRs come from an adult with mismatch repair-deficient cancer.

The chain couples TRBV6-1 to TRBJ2-7, with 7 positions matching TRBD1. CDR1 and CDR2 (germline): MNHNS, SASEGT. This CDR3 is built from 18 residues. V shed 2 bases, J shed 1 base, and the junction held 14 bases outside the gene matches. The CDR3 sequence: CASSENPAASGGSYEQYF. The CDR3 bases are TGTGCCAGCAGTGAAAATCCAGCGGCCTCAGGGGGTTCCTACGAGCAGTACTTC.

The chain combines TRBV7-9 with TRBJ2-1; tentative D call: TRBD2 (6 bases). The CDR3 length is 14 residues. Germline V gene data show CDR1 as SEHNR and CDR2 as FQNEAQ (reference sequence). V lost 5 bases and J lost 8, with 16 bases in between. CDR3 sequence (DNA): TGTGCCAGCAGCGATTACGGGAGTTTTGATGAGCAGTTCTTC. Translation: CASSDYGSFDEQFF.